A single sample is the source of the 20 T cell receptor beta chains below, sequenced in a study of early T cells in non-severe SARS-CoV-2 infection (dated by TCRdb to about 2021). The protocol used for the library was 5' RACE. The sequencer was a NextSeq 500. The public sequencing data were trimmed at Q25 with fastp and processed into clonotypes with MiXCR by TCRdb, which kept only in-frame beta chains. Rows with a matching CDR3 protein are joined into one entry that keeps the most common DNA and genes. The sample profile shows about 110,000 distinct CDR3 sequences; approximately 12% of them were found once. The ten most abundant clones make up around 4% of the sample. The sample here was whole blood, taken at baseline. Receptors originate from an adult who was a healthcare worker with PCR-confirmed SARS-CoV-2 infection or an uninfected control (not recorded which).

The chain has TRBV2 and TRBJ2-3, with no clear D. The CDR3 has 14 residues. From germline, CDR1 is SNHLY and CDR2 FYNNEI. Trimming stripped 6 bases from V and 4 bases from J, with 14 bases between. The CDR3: CASRVNHYSDTQYF. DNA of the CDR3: TGTGCCAGCAGAGTAAACCACTATTCAGATACGCAGTATTTT. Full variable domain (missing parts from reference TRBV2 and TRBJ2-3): EPEVTQTPSHQVTQMGQEVILRCVPISNHLYFYWYRQILGQKVEFLVSFYNNEISEKSEIFDDQFSVERPDGSNFTLKIRSTKLEDSAMYFCASRVNHYSDTQYFGPGTRLTVL.

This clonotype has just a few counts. Written as DNA, the CDR3 is TGCGCCAGCAGCCGGACTAGCGGGAATTTTAAGGCGAACACCGGGGAGCTGTTTTTT. Amino acids: CASSRTSGNFKANTGELFF. V and J are TRBV5-1 and TRBJ2-2; 12 nucleotides line up with TRBD2. Per germline, CDR1 SGHRS and CDR2 YFSETQ. The trim removed 4 bases at V and 0 bases at J, leaving 10 bases unmatched. This CDR3 contains 19 residues.

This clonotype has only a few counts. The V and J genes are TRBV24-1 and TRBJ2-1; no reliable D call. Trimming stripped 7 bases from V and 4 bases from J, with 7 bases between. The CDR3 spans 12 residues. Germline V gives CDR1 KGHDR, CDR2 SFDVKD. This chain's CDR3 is CATRNNYNEQFF. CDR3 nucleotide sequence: TGTGCCACCAGAAATAATTACAATGAGCAGTTCTTC.

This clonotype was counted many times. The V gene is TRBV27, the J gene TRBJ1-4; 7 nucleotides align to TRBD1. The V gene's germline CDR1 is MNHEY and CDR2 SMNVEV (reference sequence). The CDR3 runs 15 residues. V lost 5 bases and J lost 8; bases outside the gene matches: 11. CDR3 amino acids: CASSPDRARREKLFF. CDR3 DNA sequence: TGTGCCAGCAGTCCCGACAGGGCAAGACGAGAAAAACTGTTTTTT.

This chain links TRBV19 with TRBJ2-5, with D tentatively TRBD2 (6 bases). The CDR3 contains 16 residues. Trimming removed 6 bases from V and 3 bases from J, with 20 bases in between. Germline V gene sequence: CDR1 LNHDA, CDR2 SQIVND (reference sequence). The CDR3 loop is CASSRGGGQRKETQYF. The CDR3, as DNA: TGTGCCAGTAGCCGAGGAGGAGGGCAGCGGAAAGAGACCCAGTACTTC.

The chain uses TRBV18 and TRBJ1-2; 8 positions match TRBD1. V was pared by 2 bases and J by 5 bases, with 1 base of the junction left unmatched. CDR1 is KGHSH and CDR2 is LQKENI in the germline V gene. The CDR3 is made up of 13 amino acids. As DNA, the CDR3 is TGTGCCAGCTCACCAGACAGGGGTTATGGCTACACCTTC. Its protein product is CASSPDRGYGYTF. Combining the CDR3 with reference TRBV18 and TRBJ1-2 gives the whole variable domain NAGVMQNPRHLVRRRGQEARLRCSPMKGHSHVYWYRQLPEEGLKFMVYLQKENIIDESGMPKERFSAEFPKEGPSILRIQQVVRGDSAAYFCASSPDRGYGYTFGSGTRLTVV.

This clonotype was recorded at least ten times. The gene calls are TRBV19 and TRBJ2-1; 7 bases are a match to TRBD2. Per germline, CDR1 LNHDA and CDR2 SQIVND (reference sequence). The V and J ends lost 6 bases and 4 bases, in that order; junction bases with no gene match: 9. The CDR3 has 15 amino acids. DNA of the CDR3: TGTGCCAGTAGCCCGGGGCTAGCGGCTTACAATGAGCAGTTCTTC. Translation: CASSPGLAAYNEQFF.

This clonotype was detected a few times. The CDR3 is CASSPNPAEASVQFF. CDR3 sequence (DNA): TGTGCCAGCAGTCCCAACCCGGCCGAGGCAAGTGTGCAGTTCTTC. The chain links TRBV6-4 to TRBJ2-1; D uncertain. Per germline, CDR1 MRHNA and CDR2 SNTAGT. The CDR3 length is 15 residues. The germline V and J ends were trimmed by 5 bases and 12 bases, with 23 bases remaining between them.

CDR3 region: CSVVPAAGDNEQFF. The CDR3, as DNA: TGCAGCGTTGTCCCCGCGGCAGGGGACAATGAGCAGTTCTTC. V is TRBV29-1 and J is TRBJ2-1, with a weak D call TRBD1 (6 bases). The CDR3 contains 14 residues. V was clipped by 4 bases and J by 5 bases, with 15 bases between them. Germline CDR1 SQVTM, CDR2 ANQGSEA.

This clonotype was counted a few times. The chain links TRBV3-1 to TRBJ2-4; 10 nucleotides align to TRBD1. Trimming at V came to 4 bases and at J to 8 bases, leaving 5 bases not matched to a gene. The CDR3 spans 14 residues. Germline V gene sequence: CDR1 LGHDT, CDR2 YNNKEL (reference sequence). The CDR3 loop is CASSRGQGIDIQYF. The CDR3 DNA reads TGTGCCAGCAGCCGGGGACAGGGGATAGACATTCAGTACTTC.

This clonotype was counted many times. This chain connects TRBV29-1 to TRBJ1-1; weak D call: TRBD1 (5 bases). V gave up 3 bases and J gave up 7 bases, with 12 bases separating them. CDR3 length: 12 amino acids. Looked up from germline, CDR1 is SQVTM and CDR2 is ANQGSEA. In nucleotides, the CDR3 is TGCAGCGTTGACAGGGAGCGCAGTGAAGCTTTCTTT. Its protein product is CSVDRERSEAFF.

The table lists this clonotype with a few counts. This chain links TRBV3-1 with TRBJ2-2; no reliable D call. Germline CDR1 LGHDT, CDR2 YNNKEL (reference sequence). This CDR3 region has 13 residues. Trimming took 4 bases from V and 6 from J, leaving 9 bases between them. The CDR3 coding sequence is TGTGCCAGCAGCCGACATCCCCCCGGGGAGCTGTTTTTT. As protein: CASSRHPPGELFF.

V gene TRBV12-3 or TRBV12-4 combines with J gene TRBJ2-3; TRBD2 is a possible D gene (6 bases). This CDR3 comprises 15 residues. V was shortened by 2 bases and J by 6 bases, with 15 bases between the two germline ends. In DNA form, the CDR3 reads TGTGCCAGCAGTTTACCGAGGGAGAGCGGGGATACGCAGTATTTT. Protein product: CASSLPRESGDTQYF.

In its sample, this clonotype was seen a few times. The CDR3 region is CASSQESSYNSPLHF. Written as DNA, the CDR3 is TGCGCCAGCAGCCAAGAGAGCTCCTATAATTCACCCCTCCACTTT. V and J are TRBV4-1 and TRBJ1-6; unclear D gene. The CDR3 has 15 residues. V gave up 0 bases and J gave up 0 bases, with 3 bases separating them. CDR1 MGHRA and CDR2 YSYEKL come from the germline V gene.

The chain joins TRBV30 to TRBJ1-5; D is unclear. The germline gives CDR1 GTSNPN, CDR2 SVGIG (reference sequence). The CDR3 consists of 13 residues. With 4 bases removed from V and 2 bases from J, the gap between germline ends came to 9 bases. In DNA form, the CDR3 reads TGTGCCTGGAATGGAGGAGGCAATCAGCCCCAGCATTTT. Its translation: CAWNGGGNQPQHF.

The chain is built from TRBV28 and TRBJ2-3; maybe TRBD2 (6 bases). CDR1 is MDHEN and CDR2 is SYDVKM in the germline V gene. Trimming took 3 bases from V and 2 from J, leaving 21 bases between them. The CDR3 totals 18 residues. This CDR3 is CASSLGRTNPRVTDTQYF. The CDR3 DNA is TGTGCCAGCAGTTTGGGCCGGACTAACCCCCGTGTCACAGATACGCAGTATTTT. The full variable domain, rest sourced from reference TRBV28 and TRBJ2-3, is DVKVTQSSRYLVKRTGEKVFLECVQDMDHENMFWYRQDPGLGLRLIYFSYDVKMKEKGDIPEGYSVSREKKERFSLILESASTNQTSMYLCASSLGRTNPRVTDTQYFGPGTRLTVL.

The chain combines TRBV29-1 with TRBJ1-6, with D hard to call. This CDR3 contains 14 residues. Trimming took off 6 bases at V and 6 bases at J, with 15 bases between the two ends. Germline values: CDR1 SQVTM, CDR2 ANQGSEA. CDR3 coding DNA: TGCAGCGTCCTCGTAACAGCACTTAATTCACCCCTCCACTTT. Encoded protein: CSVLVTALNSPLHF. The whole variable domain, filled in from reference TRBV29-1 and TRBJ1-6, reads SAVISQKPSRDICQRGTSLTIQCQVDSQVTMMFWYRQQPGQSLTLIATANQGSEATYESGFVIDKFPISRPNLTFSTLTVSNMSPEDSSIYLCSVLVTALNSPLHFGNGTRLTVT.

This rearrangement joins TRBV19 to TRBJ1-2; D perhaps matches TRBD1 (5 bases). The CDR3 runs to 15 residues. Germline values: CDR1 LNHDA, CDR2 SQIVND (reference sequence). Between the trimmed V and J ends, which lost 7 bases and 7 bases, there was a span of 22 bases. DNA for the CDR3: TGTGCCAGTACCCCTTCTCATCCTGGGACGGTTGGCTACACCTTC. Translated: CASTPSHPGTVGYTF.

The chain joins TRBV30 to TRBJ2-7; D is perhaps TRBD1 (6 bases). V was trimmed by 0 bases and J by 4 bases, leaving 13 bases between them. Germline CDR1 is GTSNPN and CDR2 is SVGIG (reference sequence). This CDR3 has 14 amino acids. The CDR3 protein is CAWSVRQGGYEQYF. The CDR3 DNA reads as TGTGCCTGGAGTGTAAGACAAGGGGGATACGAGCAGTACTTC.

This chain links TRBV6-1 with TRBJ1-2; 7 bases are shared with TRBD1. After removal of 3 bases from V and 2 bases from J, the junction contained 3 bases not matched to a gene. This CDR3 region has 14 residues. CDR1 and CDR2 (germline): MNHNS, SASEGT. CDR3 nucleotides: TGTGCCAGCAGTGAGCGGGGACAGAACTATGGCTACACCTTC. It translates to CASSERGQNYGYTF.